Listed below are T cell receptor beta chains from one sample, sequenced in a study of cytomegalovirus exposure and HLA in healthy donors. TCRdb's table, derived via immunoSEQ multiplex PCR, lists solely in-frame clones and lacks some. This table has tens of thousands of clones, about 96% appearing once. Sequencing was performed on PBMCs. The source is a man aged 18 to 30 in good health and CMV-seropositive. The CDR3 runs from the conserved cysteine through the conserved F or W. The D gene is left open where the match is weak.

>TRBD1|TRBV6-5
CASRGQGTSYGYTF
>NA|TRBV6-1
CASSERVRLQGNEQYF
>TRBD2|TRBV19
CATRRAGVVYNEQFF
>TRBD2|TRBV27
CASSAGTSAHTDTQYF
>NA|TRBV11-2
CASRDSSSYNEQFF
>NA|TRBV10-3
CAISEWQSNEKLFF
>TRBD1|TRBV7-2
CASSLGNRGSYGYTF
>NA|TRBV5-6
CASSMTVNYGYTF
>NA|TRBV28
CASSLRSRHTEAFF
>TRBD1|TRBV28
CASSFGGVQGYQPQHF
>NA|TRBV18
CASSETQGQILNTEAFF
>NA|TRBV7-2
CASSLVVETQYF
>TRBD1|TRBV5-3
CARSLATGSYYEQYF
>NA|TRBV5-4
CASSTFSEYNEQFF
>NA|TRBV4-2
CASSQETTGAMNTEAFF
>TRBD1|TRBV5-6
CASSLRTGYSYEQYF
>TRBD1|TRBV29-1
CSVEGGTGNTEAFF
>TRBD2|TRBV5-1
CASSLELVQGLAGEETQYF
>NA|TRBV11-2
CASSASGYEQYF
>TRBD1|TRBV6-5
CASSFPGQNYGYTF
>NA|TRBV27
CASSLGLNNEQFF
>TRBD2|TRBV7-9
CASSLNSGNIDEQYF
>TRBD2|TRBV19
CASTDPTSGITDTQYF
>TRBD2|TRBV4-2
CASSQDWREGYEQYF
>NA|TRBV7-9
CASSLSGAHEQYF
>NA|TRBV13
CASTGSSEKLFF
>TRBD2|TRBV4-1
CASSLKFVATSGLNEQFF